Following are 12 T cell receptor beta chains from one sample sequenced in a study of siplizumab effects on memory and regulatory T cells. Only in-frame clones appear in the TCRdb table, and some are missing; sequencing was by immunoSEQ multiplex PCR. The repertoire holds over 85,000 clones, with around 95% as singletons. The sequenced material came from naive CD4+ T cells sorted from blood. These receptors came from a human donor in good health.

The rearrangement links TRBV11-3 to TRBJ1-2; 9 nucleotides agree with TRBD1. The germline gives CDR1 SGHNT, CDR2 YENEEA. CDR3 length: 15 residues. V lost 4 bases, J lost 8 bases, and 11 bases stayed unmatched. The CDR3 is CASSSVLGTGQGYTF. CDR3 in DNA: TGTGCCAGCAGCTCTGTACTCGGGACAGGGCAAGGCTACACCTTC.

The gene calls are TRBV10-3 and TRBJ1-2; 12 bases match TRBD1. The trim removed 6 bases at V and 2 bases at J, leaving 4 bases unmatched. Germline V CDR1 and CDR2: ENHRY, SYGVKD. CDR3 size: 15 residues. CDR3: CAISGTGGTNYGYTF. CDR3 DNA: TGTGCCATCAGCGGGACAGGGGGCACCAACTATGGCTACACCTTC.

The V and J genes are TRBV12-5 and TRBJ1-1; D is ambiguous. Between the trimmed V and J ends, which lost 3 bases and 6 bases, there was a span of 5 bases. The CDR3 spans 11 residues. Germline V gene sequence: CDR1 LGHNT, CDR2 FRNRAP. The CDR3 loop reads CASGFWPEAFF. The DNA of the CDR3 is TGTGCTAGTGGTTTTTGGCCTGAAGCTTTCTTT. The entire variable domain, with the rest obtained from reference TRBV12-5 and TRBJ1-1, is as follows: DARVTQTPRHKVTEMGQEVTMRCQPILGHNTVFWYRQTMMQGLELLAYFRNRAPLDDSGMPKDRFSAEMPDATLATLKIQPSEPRDSAVYFCASGFWPEAFFGQGTRLTVV.

The V and J genes are TRBV9 and TRBJ1-1; tentatively, D is TRBD1 (6 bases). Deletions cut 4 bases from V and 5 bases from J, with 18 bases between. The CDR3 length is 15 residues. CDR1 and CDR2 from the germline V gene are SGDLS and YYNGEE. CDR3 residues: CASSSSGGALTEAFF. The CDR3 DNA reads as TGTGCCAGCAGCAGTAGTGGGGGGGCGCTTACTGAAGCTTTCTTT.

The rearrangement joins TRBV21-1 to TRBJ2-7; the DNA was not used to check the table's D call, TRBD2. TRBV21-1 is shown as a pseudogene. The CDR3 has 15 amino acids. Here the CDR3 DNA reads TGTGCCAGCAGCATTGCTAGCGGGGGGGGCCCCGAGCAGTACTTC. Translation gives CASSIASGGGPEQYF.

V gene TRBV11-2 combines with J gene TRBJ1-6, with a tentative D call TRBD1 (5 bases). The germline V and J ends were trimmed by 3 bases and 7 bases, with 10 bases remaining between them. The CDR3 length is 14 residues. Germline CDR1 and CDR2: SGHAT and FQNNGV. The CDR3 reads CASSFGTVNSPLHF. The CDR3 DNA reads TGTGCCAGCAGCTTCGGGACGGTGAATTCACCCCTCCACTTT.

The chain joins TRBV11-2 to TRBJ2-7; maybe TRBD2 (6 bases). Trimming removed 2 bases at V and 3 bases at J, with 14 bases between. This CDR3 contains 15 residues. The germline V gene has CDR1 SGHAT and CDR2 FQNNGV. This chain's CDR3 is CASSLYRGKDYEQYF. CDR3 bases: TGTGCCAGCAGCTTATACCGGGGGAAAGACTACGAGCAGTACTTC.

The chain is built from TRBV6-5 and TRBJ2-7, with 10 bases that match TRBD1. The V gene's germline CDR1 is MNHEY and CDR2 SVGAGI. There are 15 residues in the CDR3. V gave up 6 bases and J gave up 5 bases; unmatched junction bases: 10. CDR3 loop: CASSAGTGVFHEQYF. DNA of the CDR3: TGTGCCAGCAGCGCCGGGACAGGGGTTTTCCACGAGCAGTACTTC.

The chain couples TRBV5-5 to TRBJ2-7; D gene unclear. This CDR3 region has 11 residues. The V end lost 5 bases, the J end lost 4 bases, and 7 bases lay between the germline ends. CDR1 is SGHKS and CDR2 is YYEKEE in the germline V gene (reference sequence). The CDR3 loop reads CASRVGYEQYF. In nucleotides, the CDR3 is TGTGCCAGCAGGGTAGGGTACGAGCAGTACTTC.

The chain uses TRBV7-2 and TRBJ2-7, with D uncertain. The V and J ends lost 3 bases and 3 bases respectively, with 12 bases between them. The CDR3 runs 14 residues. Per germline, CDR1 SGHTA and CDR2 FQGNSA. CDR3 DNA: TGTGCCAGCAGCTTGCGGACCGCCTTCTACGAGCAGTACTTC. Residues: CASSLRTAFYEQYF.

V and J are TRBV6-1 and TRBJ2-3; 10 positions match TRBD2. The CDR3 sequence is 13 residues long. In germline, CDR1 is MNHNS, CDR2 SASEGT. With 7 bases clipped from V and 6 bases from J, the junction kept 4 bases outside the gene matches. The CDR3 sequence: CASIAGGTDTQYF. Written as DNA, the CDR3 is TGTGCCAGCATAGCGGGGGGAACGGATACGCAGTATTTT.

This clone appeared a single time. The genes are TRBV7-6 and TRBJ2-7, with 7 nucleotides matching TRBD2. The CDR3 spans 15 residues. Germline loops: CDR1 SGHVS, CDR2 FNYEAQ. V shed 1 base and J 3 bases; nucleotides not matched to a gene: 6. The DNA of the CDR3 is TGTGCCAGCAGCTTAGTTACTAGCGTGGACTACGAGCAGTACTTC. Translating it yields CASSLVTSVDYEQYF. The full variable domain, with the rest looked up from reference TRBV7-6 and TRBJ2-7, is GAGVSQSPRYKVTKRGQDVALRCDPISGHVSLYWYRQALGQGPEFLTYFNYEAQQDKSGLPNDRFSAERPEGSISTLTIQRTEQRDSAMYRCASSLVTSVDYEQYFGPGTRLTVT.